This T cell receptor beta chain is drawn from a study of cytomegalovirus exposure and HLA in healthy donors. The CDR3 is 15 residues long. Germline V gene sequence: CDR1 MDHEN, CDR2 SYDVKM. General study points: Common viral pathogens were later found to be apparently linked to several of the most significant clusters. No immune exposure information besides CMV serostatus was available.

Healthy people donating bone marrow made up the donors. Points on this clone: Its matching antigen is unknown. A junction boundary mismatches the germline segment, possibly from a read error.

Both 60 Vbeta primers and 13 Jbeta primers went into the PCR. Measured with immunoSEQ multiplex PCR; TCRdb has only the in-frame clones, and not every one. The data contain fewer than 150,000 clones, 60% to 85% of them singletons. What was sequenced was PBMCs. The chain combines TRBV28 with TRBJ1-4; the D gene is possibly TRBD1 (6 bases). The source is a man in his thirties or forties in good health and CMV-seronegative. DNA of the CDR3: TGTGCCAGCAGTTCCCGGGACATAGCTAAAGAAAAACTGTTTTTT. Protein: CASSSRDIAKEKLFF.